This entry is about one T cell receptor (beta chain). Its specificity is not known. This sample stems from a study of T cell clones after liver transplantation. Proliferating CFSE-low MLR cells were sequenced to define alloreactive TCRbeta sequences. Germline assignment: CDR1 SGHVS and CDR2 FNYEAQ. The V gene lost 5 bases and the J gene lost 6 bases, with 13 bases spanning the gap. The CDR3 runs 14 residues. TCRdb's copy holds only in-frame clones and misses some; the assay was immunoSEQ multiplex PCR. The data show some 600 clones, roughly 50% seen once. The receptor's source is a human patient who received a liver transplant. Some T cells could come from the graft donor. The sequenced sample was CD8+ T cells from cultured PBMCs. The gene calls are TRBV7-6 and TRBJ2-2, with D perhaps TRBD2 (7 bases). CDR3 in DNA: TGTGCCAGCAGCCCCACGGGGGGCCCCGGGGAGCTGTTTTTT. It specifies CASSPTGGPGELFF.